This TCR beta chain derives from a study of T cell repertoires in cytomegalovirus infection. Study overall: Epitope selection comprised recently identified HLA-C-restricted CMV epitopes and well-studied HLA-B-restricted CMV epitopes. Carrying CMV and the relevant HLA type showed in public TCR beta signatures. Study-wide results and limits: Summed frequency of public TCR beta families distinguished CMV carriers with the relevant HLA. Across the ex vivo response, the dominant clonotypes were HLA-C-restricted CMV-specific TCR beta clonotypes.

TCRdb passed the reads through MiXCR, listing each CDR3 protein once. The sample has hundreds of thousands of distinct CDR3 sequences, 30% to 35% seen once. Germline loops: CDR1 SGHNT, CDR2 YYREEE (reference sequence). There are 14 residues in the CDR3. V gave up 4 bases and J gave up 0 bases, with 8 bases separating them. In regard to this clonotype: Its cognate antigen is unknown.

The sequence derives from a human donor in good health (CMV status not recorded). Some clones in this sample may be carry-over from other donors' samples. The chain joins TRBV5-4 to TRBJ1-3; D ambiguous. The source material was cultured PBMCs, sampled from culture after CMV antigen stimulation. The CDR3 bases are TGTGCCAGCAGCGGTGGGGTCTCTGGAAACACCATATATTTT. Encoded protein: CASSGGVSGNTIYF. The entire variable domain, with the rest obtained from reference TRBV5-4 and TRBJ1-3, is as follows: ETGVTQSPTHLIKTRGQQVTLRCSSQSGHNTVSWYQQALGQGPQFIFQYYREEENGRGNFPPRFSGLQFPNYSSELNVNALELDDSALYLCASSGGVSGNTIYFGEGSWLTVV.